This T cell receptor (beta chain) was recorded in a study of blood T cell repertoires in COVID-19. This CDR3 has 12 amino acids. CDR1 MGHRA and CDR2 YSYEKL come from the germline V gene. Trimming took 1 base from V and 4 from J, leaving 4 bases between them. Libraries were prepared by immunoSEQ multiplex PCR; TCRdb keeps only in-frame clonotypes and omits some of them. The table lists roughly 160,000 clones, around nine tenths of them singletons, with approximately 0.62% in the top ten. This clone occurred a few times. Seattle enrolled patients during active infection and tracked them longitudinally. The sample consisted of peripheral blood. The source of this sequence is a man between 60 and 75 years old with COVID-19, enrolled during active disease. This sequence joins TRBV4-1 and TRBJ1-1; D ambiguous. The CDR3 spells CASSQGVTEAFF. The CDR3 DNA sequence: TGCGCCAGCAGCCAAGGCGTCACTGAAGCTTTCTTT.